The TCR beta chain described here comes from a study of blood T cell repertoires in COVID-19. The wider study: There were acute and convalescent COVID-19 samples, and they came from the United States, Italy and Spain. In each case, the material was cDNA or gDNA derived from T cells, B-cell-depleted T cells, or PBMCs.

Only in-frame clones appear in the TCRdb table, and some are missing; sequencing was by immunoSEQ multiplex PCR. This table holds around 50,000 clones, more than 75% found once. After removal of 8 bases from V and 5 bases from J, the junction contained 6 bases not matched to a gene. Germline V gives CDR1 SNHLY, CDR2 FYNNEI. The CDR3 is 12 residues long. Participant age was roughly 18 to 90 years, and participants resided in approximately 24 US areas. The chain links TRBV2 to TRBJ2-7; 7 bases match TRBD1. Input material: PBMCs or T cells enriched from blood (not recorded which). This clonotype originated in a woman aged 50 to 60 with acute COVID-19. CDR3 DNA sequence: TGTGCCAGCTCACAACAGGGGCACGAGCAGTACTTC. This codes for CASSQQGHEQYF. Using reference TRBV2 and TRBJ2-7 for the parts outside the CDR3, the full variable domain is EPEVTQTPSHQVTQMGQEVILRCVPISNHLYFYWYRQILGQKVEFLVSFYNNEISEKSEIFDDQFSVERPDGSNFTLKIRSTKLEDSAMYFCASSQQGHEQYFGPGTRLTVT.